The 28 T cell receptor beta chains below were found in one sample sequenced in a study of cytomegalovirus exposure and HLA in healthy donors. The PCR contained 60 Vbeta and 13 Jbeta primers. Clones were sequenced by immunoSEQ multiplex PCR, and TCRdb holds only the in-frame ones, with some missing. Of some 170,000 clones in the sample, roughly 70% are singletons; the top ten hold approximately 3.1%. The specimen was PBMCs. Receptors originate from a woman between 50 and 59 years old in good health and CMV-seropositive.

J is TRBJ2-7 and V is TRBV7-9; weak D call: TRBD1 (6 bases). This CDR3 spans 15 amino acids. Germline V gives CDR1 SEHNR, CDR2 FQNEAQ (reference sequence). V was cut by 5 bases and J by 5 bases, with 19 bases left in between. The CDR3 region has the DNA TGTGCCAGCAGCGGGGGCTTCAACCCTCTGCACGAGCAGTACTTC. It is translated as CASSGGFNPLHEQYF.

The V and J genes are TRBV5-6 and TRBJ1-2; D gene uncertain. Germline CDR1 and CDR2: SGHDT and YYEEEE. The V gene lost 2 bases and the J gene lost 8 bases, with 10 bases spanning the gap. CDR3 size: 12 residues. The CDR3 sequence is CASSFDLGGYTF. As DNA, the CDR3 is TGTGCCAGCAGCTTCGATCTGGGCGGCTACACCTTC.

This clone was seen more than once but under ten times. This sequence joins TRBV27 and TRBJ2-5; 8 nucleotides align to TRBD1. This CDR3 is 15 amino acids long. The trim removed 3 bases at V and 4 bases at J, leaving 7 bases unmatched. Per the germline V gene, CDR1 is MNHEY and CDR2 is SMNVEV (reference sequence). CDR3 bases: TGTGCCAGCAGTTTGGCAGGCAGGGGGCGAGAGACCCAGTACTTC. Its protein product is CASSLAGRGRETQYF.

This clone has just a few counts. This chain links TRBV19 with TRBJ2-5; 9 nucleotides agree with TRBD1. Germline V lookup: CDR1 LNHDA, CDR2 SQIVND (reference sequence). The CDR3 spans 15 residues. The ends lost 1 base at V and 5 bases at J; junction bases unmatched: 5. CDR3 sequence reads: CASSIGTGEPETQYF. As DNA, the CDR3 is TGTGCCAGTAGTATAGGGACAGGGGAGCCGGAGACCCAGTACTTC.

Points on this clone: Other DNA variants within this sample encode the same CDR3. The CDR3: CASSLASSGGETQYF. In DNA form, the CDR3 reads TGCGCCAGCAGCTTGGCATCTAGCGGGGGAGAGACCCAGTACTTC. The chain is built from TRBV5-1 and TRBJ2-5; 10 bases fit TRBD2. Germline CDR1 SGHRS, CDR2 YFSETQ. The J segment lost 4 bases and the V segment lost 0 bases, leaving 3 bases of the junction unmatched. This CDR3 has 15 amino acids.

The genes are TRBV2 and TRBJ2-5; tentatively, D is TRBD1 (5 bases). Looked up from germline, CDR1 is SNHLY and CDR2 is FYNNEI. The germline V and J ends were trimmed by 6 bases and 4 bases, with 12 bases remaining between them. This CDR3 spans 13 amino acids. The CDR3 region has the DNA TGTGCCAGCAGCAGGGATTCAGGAGAGACCCAGTACTTC. Its translation: CASSRDSGETQYF.

This clone was seen only once. The rearrangement uses TRBV4-1 and TRBJ2-7, with 9 bases lining up with TRBD1. In germline, CDR1 is MGHRA, CDR2 YSYEKL. The CDR3 has 15 amino acids. With V trimmed by 0 bases and J by 7 bases, 7 bases remained unmatched. This CDR3 reads CASSQEGQGYGEQYF. Here the CDR3 DNA reads TGCGCCAGCAGCCAAGAGGGACAGGGTTACGGGGAGCAGTACTTC.

This clone has more than one count but fewer than ten. The chain links TRBV6-6 to TRBJ1-5, with 7 bases aligning to TRBD1. Unmatched junction bases numbered 6, after V lost 10 bases and J lost 3 bases. The CDR3 runs 13 residues. Germline loops: CDR1 MNHNY, CDR2 SVGAGI (reference sequence). The CDR3 nucleotides read TGTGCCATAAGGACAGGAGCCAATCAGCCCCAGCATTTT. Protein: CAIRTGANQPQHF.

The rearrangement links TRBV5-4 to TRBJ2-3; TRBD1 aligns across 8 bases. V was clipped by 4 bases and J by 5 bases; unmatched bases: 9. The CDR3 runs 15 residues. Germline V gene data show CDR1 as SGHNT and CDR2 as YYREEE (reference sequence). The CDR3 here is CASSPTSTGEDTQYF. DNA of the CDR3: TGTGCCAGCAGCCCGACCTCGACAGGGGAAGATACGCAGTATTTT.

The chain carries TRBV9 and TRBJ2-6; D possibly corresponds to TRBD2 (6 bases). V was shortened by 4 bases and J by 5 bases, with 10 bases between the two germline ends. In germline, CDR1 is SGDLS, CDR2 YYNGEE. The CDR3 runs to 14 residues. CDR3 DNA sequence: TGTGCCAGCAGCCCCCTAGCGAGGGCCAACGTCCTGACTTTC. This encodes CASSPLARANVLTF.

The chain is built from TRBV5-1 and TRBJ1-2; 7 positions agree with TRBD1. V dropped 5 bases and J dropped 2; count of bases not matched to a gene: 6. The CDR3 runs to 14 residues. The V gene's germline CDR1 is SGHRS and CDR2 YFSETQ. CDR3 sequence reads: CASRLTGYNYGYTF. In nucleotides, the CDR3 is TGCGCCAGCAGGTTGACAGGGTACAACTATGGCTACACCTTC.

The rearrangement links TRBV5-5 to TRBJ2-6, with D possibly TRBD2 on 5 matching bases. Trimming cost V 4 bases and J 0 bases, with 11 bases left between them. The CDR3 contains 16 residues. The germline V gene has CDR1 SGHKS and CDR2 YYEKEE (reference sequence). The CDR3: CASSKAVSSGANVLTF. The CDR3 coding sequence is TGTGCCAGCAGCAAAGCGGTTAGCTCTGGGGCCAACGTCCTGACTTTC.

This chain joins TRBV7-3 and TRBJ1-4, with TRBD1 identical over 10 bases. From germline, CDR1 is SGHTA and CDR2 FQGTGA. The CDR3 spans 16 residues. J lost 4 bases, V lost 6 bases, and 8 bases had no gene match. The CDR3 sequence: CASSPGDRGHNEKLFF. CDR3 bases: TGTGCCAGCAGTCCCGGGGACAGGGGCCATAATGAAAAACTGTTTTTT.

The chain recombines TRBV4-1 with TRBJ2-7, with 7 bases aligning to TRBD2. V dropped 4 bases and J dropped 0; count of bases not matched to a gene: 9. The germline CDR1 and CDR2 sequences are MGHRA and YSYEKL. CDR3 length equals 16 residues. The CDR3 sequence: CASSRTPAGSSYEQYF. CDR3 bases: TGCGCCAGCAGCCGGACCCCAGCGGGGAGCTCCTACGAGCAGTACTTC.

The chain joins TRBV5-1 to TRBJ2-1, with 13 bases fitting TRBD2. J gave up 6 bases and V 3 bases, and 9 bases lay outside the gene matches. The CDR3 is 17 residues long. The germline CDR1 and CDR2 sequences are SGHRS and YFSETQ. CDR3 sequence: CASSYLGLAGVFNEQFF. Written as DNA, the CDR3 is TGCGCCAGCAGCTATCTCGGACTAGCGGGGGTATTCAATGAGCAGTTCTTC. The full variable domain, rest sourced from reference TRBV5-1 and TRBJ2-1, is KAGVTQTPRYLIKTRGQQVTLSCSPISGHRSVSWYQQTPGQGLQFLFEYFSETQRNKGNFPGRFSGRQFSNSRSEMNVSTLELGDSALYLCASSYLGLAGVFNEQFFGPGTRLTVL.

This clone has more than one count but fewer than ten. The chain's CDR3 is CASSHYIPGADSNQPQHF. The CDR3 nucleotides read TGCGCCAGCAGCCACTACATCCCTGGGGCGGATAGCAATCAGCCCCAGCATTTT. V and J are TRBV4-1 and TRBJ1-5; D may be TRBD1 (5 bases). Trimming cost V 3 bases and J 0 bases, with 18 bases left between them. Germline CDR1 reads MGHRA; CDR2 reads YSYEKL. This CDR3 spans 18 amino acids.

V is TRBV6-5 and J is TRBJ2-3, with TRBD2 matching over 8 bases. The V gene end was trimmed by 5 bases and the J gene end by 4 bases; junction bases not matched to a gene: 8. This CDR3 is 15 amino acids long. Germline V CDR1 and CDR2: MNHEY, SVGAGI. This CDR3 is CASSRSGVGSDTQYF. The CDR3 region has the DNA TGTGCCAGCAGTCGTAGCGGGGTAGGATCAGATACGCAGTATTTT.

V is TRBV7-9 and J is TRBJ2-5, with 9 bases fitting TRBD1. V lost 3 bases, J lost 4 bases, and 6 bases stayed unmatched. Germline CDR1 is SEHNR and CDR2 is FQNEAQ (reference sequence). The CDR3 is 15 residues long. CDR3 protein: CASSFGQGLRETQYF. CDR3 sequence (DNA): TGTGCCAGCAGCTTCGGACAGGGGTTGAGAGAGACCCAGTACTTC.

V gene TRBV6-5 combines with J gene TRBJ1-6; a possible D gene is TRBD1 (5 bases). Germline CDR1 and CDR2: MNHEY and SVGAGI. This CDR3 spans 14 amino acids. V was clipped by 6 bases and J by 7 bases, with 13 bases between them. CDR3 residues: CASRPQGNNSPLHF. CDR3 sequence (DNA): TGTGCCAGCAGGCCTCAGGGAAACAATTCACCCCTCCACTTT.

The V and J genes are TRBV10-1 and TRBJ2-2; 8 positions agree with TRBD2. V shed 4 bases and J 0 bases; nucleotides not matched to a gene: 1. This CDR3 is built from 15 residues. Germline lookup yields CDR1 WNHNN and CDR2 SYGVQD (reference sequence). CDR3 residues: CASSGSGTNTGELFF. The DNA for the CDR3 is TGCGCCAGCAGTGGTAGCGGGACGAACACCGGGGAGCTGTTTTTT.

This sequence joins TRBV19 and TRBJ1-6; 8 bases line up with TRBD1. CDR1 and CDR2 from the germline V gene are LNHDA and SQIVND (reference sequence). This CDR3 is built from 15 residues. With V trimmed by 9 bases and J by 6 bases, 10 bases remained unmatched. The CDR3 DNA reads as TGTGCCAGCCGAGCTGGGACAGGAGGTAATTCACCCCTCCACTTT. It codes for CASRAGTGGNSPLHF.

The chain recombines TRBV5-1 with TRBJ2-7; TRBD1 might be the D (6 bases). The CDR3 runs to 14 residues. Looked up from germline, CDR1 is SGHRS and CDR2 is YFSETQ. V lost 4 bases and J lost 2, with 13 bases in between. In DNA, the CDR3 is TGCGCCAGCAGCGTAGAACAGGGTCCCTACGAGCAGTACTTC. As protein: CASSVEQGPYEQYF.

This clone occurred a few times. The chain couples TRBV7-6 to TRBJ2-7, with 7 positions matching TRBD2. CDR3 length: 15 residues. Germline V gene data show CDR1 as SGHVS and CDR2 as FNYEAQ. Unmatched junction bases numbered 4, after V lost 0 bases and J lost 2 bases. The CDR3 DNA reads TGTGCCAGCAGCTTAGCTAGTGGGGGGGCCTACGAGCAGTACTTC. It codes for CASSLASGGAYEQYF.

This clone was counted only a few times. The V gene is TRBV5-8, the J gene TRBJ2-1; possibly TRBD2 for D (5 bases). The CDR3 spans 16 residues. The V gene lost 2 bases and the J gene lost 0 bases, with 12 bases spanning the gap. Germline CDR1 is SGHTS and CDR2 is YDEGEE. CDR3 region: CASSFNPGNSYNEQFF. As DNA, the CDR3 is TGTGCCAGCAGCTTTAATCCGGGGAACTCCTACAATGAGCAGTTCTTC.

V is TRBV29-1 and J is TRBJ2-3; 9 bases are shared with TRBD2. The CDR3 runs to 13 residues. V lost 7 bases, J lost 2 bases, and 4 bases stayed unmatched. CDR1 and CDR2 (germline): SQVTM, ANQGSEA. The CDR3, as DNA: TGCAGCGGGAGCGGGGGGTTCACAGATACGCAGTATTTT. Translating gives CSGSGGFTDTQYF.

This clone was seen only once. The chain combines TRBV7-6 with TRBJ1-1, with 10 bases that match TRBD1. The V gene's germline CDR1 is SGHVS and CDR2 FNYEAQ. The CDR3 spans 14 residues. V lost 5 bases and J lost 6; bases outside the gene matches: 6. Written as DNA, the CDR3 is TGTGCCAGCAGCGCTAGACAGGGGGCATCTGAAGCTTTCTTT. Translation gives CASSARQGASEAFF.

The V call is TRBV29-1, the J call TRBJ1-2; D gene unclear. V was trimmed by 0 bases and J by 6 bases, leaving 8 bases between them. Germline loops: CDR1 SQVTM, CDR2 ANQGSEA. The CDR3 consists of 12 residues. The CDR3 DNA is TGCAGCGTTGAAGATCGAGGCGATGGCTACACCTTC. Translated, it gives CSVEDRGDGYTF.

CDR3 bases: TGTGCCAGCAGTAGGGGACTCTTCAAAGAGACCCAGTACTTC. Its translation is CASSRGLFKETQYF. The rearrangement links TRBV6-5 to TRBJ2-5, with a tentative D call TRBD2 (6 bases). Trimming left V 5 bases short and J 3 bases short, with 13 bases between. Germline V gene data show CDR1 as MNHEY and CDR2 as SVGAGI. This CDR3 contains 14 residues.